These 10 T cell receptor beta chains were all obtained from the same sample, sequenced in a study of OX40 agonist ivuxolimab in advanced cancers. The assay was immunoSEQ multiplex PCR, and TCRdb's table has in-frame clones only and misses some. Among under 80,000 clones listed, 65% to 90% were seen once. Specimen: CD4+ or CD8+ T cells sorted from blood, collected in a trial of the OX40 agonist ivuxolimab. The receptor source for this set is an adult with an advanced solid tumor such as melanoma, head and neck, liver or kidney cancer.

The genes are TRBV28 and TRBJ1-1; TRBD1 is a possible D gene (5 bases). Trimming pared 5 bases from V and 8 bases from J, leaving 9 bases between. From germline, CDR1 is MDHEN and CDR2 SYDVKM. There are 11 residues in the CDR3. The CDR3 DNA is TGTGCCAGCAGTCCCCGGGGGGAAGCTTTCTTT. This encodes CASSPRGEAFF. Complete variable domain (other parts from reference TRBV28 and TRBJ1-1): DVKVTQSSRYLVKRTGEKVFLECVQDMDHENMFWYRQDPGLGLRLIYFSYDVKMKEKGDIPEGYSVSREKKERFSLILESASTNQTSMYLCASSPRGEAFFGQGTRLTVV.

This clone was recorded a few times. The chain joins TRBV7-2 to TRBJ2-7; no firm D call. Trimming cost V 5 bases and J 3 bases, with 5 bases left between them. The germline CDR1 and CDR2 sequences are SGHTA and FQGNSA. The CDR3 totals 11 residues. CDR3 nucleotides: TGTGCCAGCAGCCCCAGCTACGAGCAGTACTTC. The encoded protein is CASSPSYEQYF.

A single count supports this clone. This sequence joins TRBV5-6 and TRBJ1-3; tentative D call: TRBD1 (5 bases). Trimming shortened V by 1 base and J by 3 bases, and 17 bases separated the two germline ends. This CDR3 spans 17 amino acids. From germline, CDR1 is SGHDT and CDR2 YYEEEE. The CDR3 DNA reads TGTGCCAGCAGCTTGCGCAGGGAAATAACGAATGGAAACACCATATATTTT. Translating it yields CASSLRREITNGNTIYF.

The chain links TRBV7-7 to TRBJ2-3; TRBD1 matches 7 bases. The germline V gene encodes CDR1 SSHAT and CDR2 FNYEAQ (reference sequence). V trimming: 11 bases; J trimming: 2 bases; junction bases outside the gene matches: 7. The CDR3 length is 13 residues. The chain's CDR3 is CALGGKSTDTQYF. The CDR3 coding sequence is TGTGCCCTAGGGGGCAAATCCACAGATACGCAGTATTTT.

In this sample, this clone turned up a few times. CDR3 nucleotide sequence: TGTGCCAGCAGCTCGGAAGCAGGCACTGAAGCTTTCTTT. It yields the protein CASSSEAGTEAFF. The rearrangement links TRBV7-9 to TRBJ1-1; no reliable D call. Germline loops: CDR1 SEHNR, CDR2 FQNEAQ (reference sequence). This CDR3 has 13 residues. V was cut by 4 bases and J by 4 bases, with 10 bases left in between.

The chain carries TRBV5-6 and TRBJ2-7; the D gene could be TRBD1 or TRBD2 (5 bases each). Germline assignment: CDR1 SGHDT and CDR2 YYEEEE. CDR3 length: 16 residues. V shed 4 bases and J shed 7 bases, with 24 bases lying between them. In DNA, the CDR3 is TGTGCCAGCAGCCCAGACTTGGGGACGAGAGAAGGAGAGCAGTACTTC. It yields the protein CASSPDLGTREGEQYF.

The gene calls are TRBV5-6 and TRBJ2-4; perhaps D is TRBD1 or TRBD2 (5 bases each). The germline V and J ends were trimmed by 4 bases and 0 bases, with 11 bases remaining between them. Germline lookup yields CDR1 SGHDT and CDR2 YYEEEE. This CDR3 is built from 15 residues. The CDR3 reads CASSLQGTAKNIQYF. The CDR3 nucleotides are TGTGCCAGCAGCCTCCAAGGGACAGCCAAAAACATTCAGTACTTC.

This clone was recorded only once. This chain joins TRBV5-4 and TRBJ2-7; D may match TRBD1 or TRBD2 (5 bases each). Looked up from germline, CDR1 is SGHNT and CDR2 is YYREEE (reference sequence). The CDR3 consists of 16 residues. V was trimmed by 4 bases and J by 3 bases, leaving 20 bases between them. The CDR3 loop reads CASSLRGRGEHYEQYF. The CDR3 DNA follows: TGTGCCAGCAGCCTTCGGGGCCGGGGAGAACACTACGAGCAGTACTTC.

The gene calls are TRBV10-3 and TRBJ2-3, with 7 bases lining up with TRBD2. Looked up from germline, CDR1 is ENHRY and CDR2 is SYGVKD. This CDR3 spans 15 amino acids. The J segment lost 2 bases and the V segment lost 4 bases, leaving 6 bases of the junction unmatched. The CDR3 region is CAISAGTSVTDTQYF. In nucleotides, the CDR3 is TGTGCCATCAGTGCAGGAACTAGCGTCACAGATACGCAGTATTTT.

The V gene is TRBV4-3, the J gene TRBJ2-5; 11 nucleotides align to TRBD2. The CDR3 is made up of 17 amino acids. V dropped 1 base and J dropped 1; count of bases not matched to a gene: 5. In germline, CDR1 is LGHNA, CDR2 YSLEER. In DNA, the CDR3 is TGCGCCAGCAGCCAAGGGCGACTAGCGGGGAGCCAAGAGACCCAGTACTTC. This encodes CASSQGRLAGSQETQYF.